This T cell receptor (beta chain) emerged from a study of cytomegalovirus exposure and HLA in healthy donors. Findings and caveats of the study: Most TCR sequences proved rare, with some public TCRs found in many donors. The study designated 150 to 200 TCR beta chains cytomegalovirus-associated.

V lost 5 bases, J lost 3 bases, and 22 bases stayed unmatched. The CDR3 length is 19 residues. Germline V lookup: CDR1 PRHDT, CDR2 FYEKMQ (reference sequence). In the PCR, 60 Vbeta and 13 Jbeta primers were used. Data came from immunoSEQ multiplex PCR; TCRdb stores just in-frame clones and leaves some out. The profile shows 140,000 to 150,000 clones, roughly 80% of them singletons. About this clone: Its target is not known.

Material for sequencing was PBMCs. This clonotype was obtained from a male donor in good health and CMV-seronegative. This chain joins TRBV13 and TRBJ2-7; 7 bases are a match to TRBD1. CDR3 region: CASSATGTAISGLGYEQYF. Here the CDR3 DNA reads TGTGCCAGCAGCGCTACCGGGACAGCCATATCGGGGCTCGGCTACGAGCAGTACTTC.